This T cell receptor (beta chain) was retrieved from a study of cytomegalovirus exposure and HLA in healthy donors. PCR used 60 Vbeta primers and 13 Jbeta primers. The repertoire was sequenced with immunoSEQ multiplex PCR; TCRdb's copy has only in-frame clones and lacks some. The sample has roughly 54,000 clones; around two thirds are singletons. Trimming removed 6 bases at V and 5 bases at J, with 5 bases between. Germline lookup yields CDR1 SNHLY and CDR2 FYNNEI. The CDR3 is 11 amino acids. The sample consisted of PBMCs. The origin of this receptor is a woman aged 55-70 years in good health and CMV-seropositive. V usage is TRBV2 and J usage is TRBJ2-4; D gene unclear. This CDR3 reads CASSPENIQYF. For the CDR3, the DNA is TGTGCCAGCAGCCCGGAAAACATTCAGTACTTC.